The clone carrying this TCR beta chain appeared a few times. Antigen unknown. TCRdb analysed the RT-PCR reads with MiXCR anew, one entry per CDR3 protein. The sample lists approximately 490,000 distinct CDR3 sequences, approximately 7.8% occurring once. The sample is drawn from a study of response to subunit inactivated influenza vaccine. V lost 4 bases, J lost 6 bases, and 12 bases stayed unmatched. Germline V gene data show CDR1 as SGHDT and CDR2 as YYEEEE. There are 15 residues in the CDR3. Regarding the study as a whole: T cells newly recruited by each seasonal influenza vaccination are few, the authors suggested.

V usage is TRBV5-6 and J usage is TRBJ2-7, with 8 bases that match TRBD2. Source: PBMCs from blood, taken around 25 months after vaccination. This TCR derives from a man aged 50-75 years who received an inactivated influenza vaccine. The CDR3 sequence is CASSLISGSAGEQYF. The CDR3 DNA reads as TGTGCCAGCAGCCTGATAAGCGGGAGTGCTGGCGAGCAGTACTTC.